A selection of T cell receptor beta chains follows, all from one sample in a study of CD4 and CD8 cells across lung adenocarcinoma regions. From the PCR reads, TCRdb called clonotypes with MiXCR, one entry per CDR3 protein. Of tens of thousands of distinct CDR3 sequences in the sample, around half are singletons; the top ten hold less than 50%. Sequenced input: CD8+ T cells from the center of a lung tumor. The origin of the receptors is a male donor with lung adenocarcinoma. The CD4 and CD8 labels of this study may be unreliable. The CDR3 runs from the conserved cysteine through the conserved F or W. A D gene is named only where the DNA matches it firmly. Not every row has a clone size; where given, it reads once, few, many or a size class.

j_gene: TRBJ2-2; d_gene: TRBD1; v_gene: TRBV10-3; abundance: NA; CDR3nt: TGTGCCTCCGGGACAGGGCACACCGGGGAGCTGTTTTTT; CDR3aa: CASGTGHTGELFF
j_gene: TRBJ2-3; d_gene: NA; v_gene: TRBV6-1; abundance: NA; CDR3nt: TGTGCCGGCAGACGGGCGCGAGGCCCAGATACGCAGTATTTT; CDR3aa: CAGRRARGPDTQYF
j_gene: TRBJ2-5; d_gene: NA; v_gene: TRBV7-2; abundance: many; CDR3nt: TGTGCCAGCAGCGACGAAGAGACCCAGTACTTC; CDR3aa: CASSDEETQYF
j_gene: TRBJ2-1; d_gene: TRBD2; v_gene: TRBV6-1; abundance: NA; CDR3nt: TGTGCCAGCAGTGAAACGGGGACTAGGGAGACCGGGGAGCTGTTTTTC; CDR3aa: CASSETGTRETGELFF
j_gene: TRBJ2-1; d_gene: NA; v_gene: TRBV12-3/TRBV12-4; abundance: few; CDR3nt: TGTGCCAGCAGTTCCGGATTCTACGAAAATGAGCAGTTCTTC; CDR3aa: CASSSGFYENEQFF
j_gene: TRBJ1-4; d_gene: NA; v_gene: TRBV6-1; abundance: NA; CDR3nt: TGTGCCAGCCGCCCGGGAACAACTAATGAAAAACTGTTTTTT; CDR3aa: CASRPGTTNEKLFF
j_gene: TRBJ2-1; d_gene: TRBD2; v_gene: TRBV27; abundance: many; CDR3nt: TGTGCCAGCCAAGGGAGGGGTCGAAACAATGAGCAGTTCTTC; CDR3aa: CASQGRGRNNEQFF
j_gene: TRBJ2-1; d_gene: TRBD2; v_gene: TRBV6-1; abundance: medium-sized; CDR3nt: TGTGCCAGCAGTGCCACTAGCGGGAGTGGGGGCAATGAGCAGTTCTTC; CDR3aa: CASSATSGSGGNEQFF
j_gene: TRBJ2-6; d_gene: NA; v_gene: TRBV25-1; abundance: few; CDR3nt: TGTGCCAGCAGTCCTGACAACTCTGGGGCCAACGTCCTGACTTTC; CDR3aa: CASSPDNSGANVLTF
j_gene: TRBJ2-5; d_gene: NA; v_gene: TRBV3-1; abundance: NA; CDR3nt: TGTGCCAGCAGCCAAGTTATGAGAGCCGGAGAGACCCAGTACTTC; CDR3aa: CASSQVMRAGETQYF
j_gene: TRBJ2-2; d_gene: TRBD2; v_gene: TRBV27; abundance: many; CDR3nt: TGTGCCAGCAGTACCTTACCGGGACTAGCGGGAGCCGGGGAGCTGTTTTTT; CDR3aa: CASSTLPGLAGAGELFF
j_gene: TRBJ2-5; d_gene: TRBD2; v_gene: TRBV4-1; abundance: once; CDR3nt: TGCGCCAGCAGCCAAGACTCTAGCGGAGGACCCCAAGAGACCCAGTACTTC; CDR3aa: CASSQDSSGGPQETQYF
j_gene: TRBJ2-1; d_gene: TRBD1; v_gene: TRBV6-1; abundance: once; CDR3nt: TGTGCCAGCACCCTCTCGTCGACAGGGGGCAAGACCCAGTTCTTC; CDR3aa: CASTLSSTGGKTQFF
j_gene: TRBJ2-3; d_gene: NA; v_gene: TRBV4-1; abundance: NA; CDR3nt: TGCGCCAGCAGCCAAGTACCCGTCACAGATACGCAGTATTTT; CDR3aa: CASSQVPVTDTQYF
j_gene: TRBJ2-1; d_gene: NA; v_gene: TRBV6-1; abundance: many; CDR3nt: TGTGCCAGCAGTGTCCGGGGGGCGAACAATGAGCAGTTCTTC; CDR3aa: CASSVRGANNEQFF
j_gene: TRBJ2-5; d_gene: TRBD2; v_gene: TRBV6-2/TRBV6-3; abundance: once; CDR3nt: TGTGCGGGCAGCGGGGGCCGGGGCCTAGATACGCAGTACTTC; CDR3aa: CAGSGGRGLDTQYF
j_gene: TRBJ1-1; d_gene: NA; v_gene: TRBV27; abundance: many; CDR3nt: TGTGCCAGCAGTCCCCCGAGGGGTGTCACTGAAGCTTTCTTT; CDR3aa: CASSPPRGVTEAFF
j_gene: TRBJ2-5; d_gene: NA; v_gene: TRBV4-1; abundance: NA; CDR3nt: TGCGCCAGCAGCCAAGGCCAGGGGACGTGGGAGACCCAGTACTTC; CDR3aa: CASSQGQGTWETQYF
j_gene: TRBJ1-5; d_gene: TRBD1; v_gene: TRBV6-1; abundance: few; CDR3nt: TGTGCCAGCAGTCTGGACAGGGTAGCAAATCAGCCCCAGCATTTT; CDR3aa: CASSLDRVANQPQHF
j_gene: TRBJ2-1; d_gene: NA; v_gene: TRBV11-2; abundance: NA; CDR3nt: TGTGCCTGCAGCTTTCACCTCAATGAGCAGTTCTTC; CDR3aa: CACSFHLNEQFF
j_gene: TRBJ2-4; d_gene: NA; v_gene: TRBV10-2; abundance: NA; CDR3nt: TGCGCCACGGGGCGGTGGGCCAAAAATACTCAGTACTTC; CDR3aa: CATGRWAKNTQYF
j_gene: TRBJ2-4; d_gene: NA; v_gene: TRBV30; abundance: NA; CDR3nt: TGTGCCTGGATCCACAGCTGGGACATTCAGTACTTC; CDR3aa: CAWIHSWDIQYF
j_gene: TRBJ2-3; d_gene: TRBD2; v_gene: TRBV5-1; abundance: many; CDR3nt: TGCGCCAGCAGCTTGGGAGCTAGCGGGAGTGGCACAGATACGCAGTATTTT; CDR3aa: CASSLGASGSGTDTQYF
j_gene: TRBJ1-5; d_gene: TRBD1; v_gene: TRBV27; abundance: once; CDR3nt: TGTGCCAGCAGTTCTAGGACAGGAGGTCAGCCCCAGCATTTT; CDR3aa: CASSSRTGGQPQHF
j_gene: TRBJ2-7; d_gene: NA; v_gene: TRBV10-3; abundance: NA; CDR3nt: TGTGCCATCAGTGAGTCCGTACAGGGGGGGTACGAGCAGTACTTC; CDR3aa: CAISESVQGGYEQYF
j_gene: TRBJ2-3; d_gene: TRBD2; v_gene: TRBV6-1; abundance: NA; CDR3nt: TGTGCCAGCAGTAAGGGACTAGGGGGTTGTGGCAAAGAGACCCAGTATTTT; CDR3aa: CASSKGLGGCGKETQYF
j_gene: TRBJ2-7; d_gene: NA; v_gene: TRBV6-1; abundance: NA; CDR3nt: TGTGCCAGCAGTAATAAGGGGGGCCTGATATCCTACGAGCAGTACTTC; CDR3aa: CASSNKGGLISYEQYF
j_gene: TRBJ2-4; d_gene: TRBD2; v_gene: TRBV11-1; abundance: NA; CDR3nt: TGTGCGGGGCGCGGGGGATCGGACCAAGAGACCCAGTATTTC; CDR3aa: CAGRGGSDQETQYF
j_gene: TRBJ2-3; d_gene: NA; v_gene: TRBV28; abundance: NA; CDR3nt: TGTGCCAGCAGTCCGGGCGGGACAGCGGGGGCGGGGGGCTGTCGCACAGATACGCAGTATTTT; CDR3aa: CASSPGGTAGAGGCRTDTQYF
j_gene: TRBJ2-2; d_gene: TRBD1; v_gene: TRBV11-3; abundance: NA; CDR3nt: TGTGCCAGCAGCCCCCGGGACAGGCTGAACACCGGTGAGCTGTTTTTT; CDR3aa: CASSPRDRLNTGELFF
j_gene: TRBJ1-2; d_gene: TRBD1; v_gene: TRBV6-1; abundance: few; CDR3nt: TGTGCCAGCAGTGAAGTGGACAGGGGCTATGGCTACACCTTC; CDR3aa: CASSEVDRGYGYTF
j_gene: TRBJ2-4; d_gene: NA; v_gene: TRBV6-5; abundance: NA; CDR3nt: TGTGCCAGCAGTTCGGGGCAGCGAGCCAAAAATACGCAGTACTTC; CDR3aa: CASSSGQRAKNTQYF
j_gene: TRBJ2-3; d_gene: NA; v_gene: TRBV4-1; abundance: few; CDR3nt: TGCGCCAGCAGCCAAACAGGACAGCACACAGATACGCAGTATTTT; CDR3aa: CASSQTGQHTDTQYF
j_gene: TRBJ2-3; d_gene: NA; v_gene: TRBV6-5; abundance: NA; CDR3nt: TGTGCCAGCAGTTACTCGAGGCTTGGCACAGATACGCAGTATTTT; CDR3aa: CASSYSRLGTDTQYF
j_gene: TRBJ2-3; d_gene: NA; v_gene: TRBV7-2; abundance: NA; CDR3nt: TGTGCCAGCAGCTTACGAACGACCACAGATACGCAGTATTTT; CDR3aa: CASSLRTTTDTQYF
j_gene: TRBJ2-3; d_gene: TRBD1; v_gene: TRBV4-1; abundance: few; CDR3nt: TGCGCCAGCAGTCCATCCGGGACAGGTTCCACAGATACGCAGTATTTT; CDR3aa: CASSPSGTGSTDTQYF
j_gene: TRBJ2-4; d_gene: NA; v_gene: TRBV10-2; abundance: NA; CDR3nt: TGCCGCAGCTCGGGGTTGGGAGCTAAGAACATTCAGTACTTC; CDR3aa: CRSSGLGAKNIQYF
j_gene: TRBJ2-3; d_gene: TRBD2; v_gene: TRBV15; abundance: NA; CDR3nt: TGTGCCACCAGCAGAGATCCGACTAGCGGTGGTTATTTT; CDR3aa: CATSRDPTSGGYF
j_gene: TRBJ2-2; d_gene: NA; v_gene: TRBV23-1; abundance: few; CDR3nt: TGCGCCAGCAGTCAATCTATATCCCAAGGGCTAGCCGTTAACACCGGGGAGCTGTTTTTT; CDR3aa: CASSQSISQGLAVNTGELFF
j_gene: TRBJ2-1; d_gene: NA; v_gene: TRBV27; abundance: NA; CDR3nt: TGTGCCAGCAGTTCGGGGAGCTCCTACAATGAGCAGTTCTTC; CDR3aa: CASSSGSSYNEQFF
j_gene: TRBJ2-6; d_gene: TRBD1; v_gene: TRBV20-1; abundance: NA; CDR3nt: TGCAGTGCTAGCTATGTGACCCAGGGGGCTGGGGCCAACGTCCTGACTTTC; CDR3aa: CSASYVTQGAGANVLTF
j_gene: TRBJ2-1; d_gene: TRBD2; v_gene: TRBV14; abundance: many; CDR3nt: TGTGCCAGCAGCCATTTTCCGGGACTAGCTTCCGAGGACCACAATGAGCAGTTCTTC; CDR3aa: CASSHFPGLASEDHNEQFF
j_gene: TRBJ2-3; d_gene: NA; v_gene: TRBV11-2; abundance: NA; CDR3nt: TGTGCCAGCACCTACAGGGCGCCCCGCCCAGATACGCAGTATTTT; CDR3aa: CASTYRAPRPDTQYF
j_gene: TRBJ1-4; d_gene: NA; v_gene: TRBV10-2; abundance: many; CDR3nt: TGCGCCACCACTCCCTGGACCCAAGAAAAACTGTTTTTT; CDR3aa: CATTPWTQEKLFF
j_gene: TRBJ1-1; d_gene: NA; v_gene: TRBV6-1; abundance: many; CDR3nt: TGTGCCAGCAGGGGTTTTCAAGGCACTGAAGCTTTCTTT; CDR3aa: CASRGFQGTEAFF
j_gene: TRBJ2-3; d_gene: NA; v_gene: TRBV20-1; abundance: many; CDR3nt: TGCAGTGCCACAGTGCAGGGCCCTAGCACAGATACGCAGTATTTT; CDR3aa: CSATVQGPSTDTQYF
j_gene: TRBJ2-5; d_gene: TRBD2; v_gene: TRBV6-1; abundance: NA; CDR3nt: TGTGCCAGCAGTGAACTGGCTAGCGGGGGGCCCAGGGAGACCCAGTACTTC; CDR3aa: CASSELASGGPRETQYF
j_gene: TRBJ2-1; d_gene: NA; v_gene: TRBV7-6; abundance: many; CDR3nt: TGTGCCAGCAGCCCTGGGTACAATGAGCAGTTCTTC; CDR3aa: CASSPGYNEQFF
j_gene: TRBJ2-1; d_gene: TRBD2; v_gene: TRBV7-2; abundance: NA; CDR3nt: TGTGCCAGCAGCCCACTAGCGGGAGGTAATGAGCAGTTCTTC; CDR3aa: CASSPLAGGNEQFF
j_gene: TRBJ2-3; d_gene: NA; v_gene: TRBV14; abundance: many; CDR3nt: TGTGCCAGCAGTCATTTTTCCAGGGTTCGTGGAGATACGCAGTATTTT; CDR3aa: CASSHFSRVRGDTQYF
j_gene: TRBJ1-2; d_gene: NA; v_gene: TRBV6-1; abundance: few; CDR3nt: TGTGCCAGCGGGAGTAGGGCCTATGGCTACACCTTC; CDR3aa: CASGSRAYGYTF
j_gene: TRBJ2-3; d_gene: NA; v_gene: TRBV6-1; abundance: NA; CDR3nt: TGTGCCAGCAGCGGACGGCCGGATAGGACCGGGGCGCAGTATTTT; CDR3aa: CASSGRPDRTGAQYF
j_gene: TRBJ2-2; d_gene: NA; v_gene: TRBV20-1; abundance: many; CDR3nt: TGCAGTGCGAGTCCCCAAAACACCGGGGAGCTGTTTTTT; CDR3aa: CSASPQNTGELFF